This TCR beta chain was captured by sequencing in a study of blood T cell repertoires in COVID-19. Looked up from germline, CDR1 is SGDLS and CDR2 is YYNGEE. V shed 4 bases, J shed 8 bases, and the junction held 6 bases outside the gene matches. The CDR3 is made up of 13 amino acids. Original processing notes: Estimation of nucleated cell counts relied on the amplification of reference gene primers. Profiling relied on immunoSEQ multiplex PCR, and the TCRdb table lists in-frame clones only, not all of them. V and J calls and clone size are those listed in that table; D and trimming were worked out from the DNA. The table has some 190,000 clones, 65% to 85% seen once.

The chain recombines TRBV9 with TRBJ2-7; 10 bases match TRBD2. The receptor comes from a woman under 40 who had recovered from COVID-19. What was sequenced was PBMCs or T cells enriched from blood (not recorded which). This CDR3 reads CASSRTSGGKQYF. In nucleotides, the CDR3 is TGTGCCAGCAGCCGGACTAGCGGTGGCAAGCAGTACTTC.